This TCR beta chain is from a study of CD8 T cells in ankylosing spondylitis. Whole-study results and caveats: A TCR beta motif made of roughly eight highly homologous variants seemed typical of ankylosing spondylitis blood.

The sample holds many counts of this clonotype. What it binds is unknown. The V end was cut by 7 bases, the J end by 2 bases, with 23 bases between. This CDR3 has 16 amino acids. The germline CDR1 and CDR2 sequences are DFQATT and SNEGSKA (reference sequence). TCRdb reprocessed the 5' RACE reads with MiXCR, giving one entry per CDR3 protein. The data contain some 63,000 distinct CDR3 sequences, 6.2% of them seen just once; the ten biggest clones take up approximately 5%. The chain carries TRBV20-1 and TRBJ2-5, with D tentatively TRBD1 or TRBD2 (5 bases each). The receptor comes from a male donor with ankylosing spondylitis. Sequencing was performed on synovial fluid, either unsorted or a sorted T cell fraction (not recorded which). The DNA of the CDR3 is TGCAGTGGTCGGCCAGAACAGCCGGGGCCTCAAGAGACCCAGTACTTC. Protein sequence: CSGRPEQPGPQETQYF.